These 28 T cell receptor beta chains were sequenced from one sample in a study of blood T cells in healthy people across ages. With a J-beta primer mix and a sample-barcoded 5' primer, a second PCR ran roughly 7 to 11 cycles. TCRdb re-called the 5' RACE reads through MiXCR, storing one row per CDR3 protein. The sample contains about 1,400,000 distinct CDR3 sequences, roughly 40% of which appear only once. What was sequenced was blood. All receptors derive from a woman under 30 in good health.

The V and J genes are TRBV28 and TRBJ2-5, with D possibly TRBD1 on 6 matching bases. V was pared by 2 bases and J by 11 bases, with 21 bases between. The CDR3 totals 15 residues. The germline V gene has CDR1 MDHEN and CDR2 SYDVKM. CDR3 in DNA: TGTGCCAGCAGTTTAGCCCAGGGACACCGAGGGGAGCAGTACTTC. It is translated as CASSLAQGHRGEQYF.

The chain joins TRBV10-3 to TRBJ2-7; TRBD1 aligns across 8 bases. Germline loops: CDR1 ENHRY, CDR2 SYGVKD. The CDR3 sequence is 14 residues long. Trimming removed 10 bases from V and 3 bases from J; junction bases left unmatched: 11. CDR3 in DNA: TGTGCCACTGCCGGACAGGGAACCTTCTACGAGCAGTACTTC. Its translation is CATAGQGTFYEQYF.

The V gene is TRBV12-3 or TRBV12-4, the J gene TRBJ2-7, with D perhaps TRBD2 (5 bases). This CDR3 has 13 residues. Deletions cut 6 bases from V and 0 bases from J, with 9 bases between. CDR3: CASRVRGSYEQYF. The DNA for the CDR3 is TGTGCCAGCAGAGTACGGGGCTCCTACGAGCAGTACTTC.

V gene TRBV7-9 combines with J gene TRBJ2-2; 8 bases fit TRBD2. V lost 7 bases and J lost 6; bases outside the gene matches: 4. The CDR3 is 13 amino acids. CDR1 and CDR2 (germline): SEHNR, FQNEAQ (reference sequence). CDR3: CASTGRAPGELFF. DNA of the CDR3: TGTGCCAGCACCGGGAGGGCCCCCGGGGAGCTGTTTTTT.

This clonotype occurred a few times. The chain carries TRBV6-6 and TRBJ2-1; D might be TRBD1 (5 bases). This CDR3 has 14 residues. CDR1 MNHNY and CDR2 SVGAGI come from the germline V gene (reference sequence). Deletions cut 2 bases from V and 7 bases from J, with 12 bases between. The DNA of the CDR3 is TGTGCCAGCAGTTACCTAGGGGTAGGGAATGAGCAGTTCTTC. This codes for CASSYLGVGNEQFF.

The chain uses TRBV18 and TRBJ1-6, with 10 bases that match TRBD1. With V trimmed by 6 bases and J by 8 bases, 1 base remained unmatched. In germline, CDR1 is KGHSH, CDR2 LQKENI. The CDR3 has 13 amino acids. CDR3: CASSTGGDSPLHF. The CDR3, as DNA: TGTGCCAGCTCGACAGGGGGCGATTCACCCCTCCACTTT.

This clonotype was counted a few times. The chain employs TRBV10-3 and TRBJ2-7; 7 bases map to TRBD1. Germline-derived CDR1 and CDR2 are ENHRY and SYGVKD. Trimming cost V 4 bases and J 7 bases; bases outside gene matches: 10. The CDR3 is made up of 14 amino acids. CDR3 sequence: CAISGGTGAGEQYF. In nucleotides, the CDR3 is TGTGCCATCAGTGGTGGAACAGGGGCTGGGGAGCAGTACTTC.

The chain recombines TRBV6-5 with TRBJ1-4; weak D call: TRBD1 (5 bases). The CDR3 consists of 18 residues. V was trimmed by 0 bases and J by 0 bases, leaving 14 bases between them. CDR1 and CDR2 (germline): MNHEY, SVGAGI. As DNA, the CDR3 is TGTGCCAGCAGTTACTCGACCGGGGCCGACGCAACTAATGAAAAACTGTTTTTT. It specifies CASSYSTGADATNEKLFF.

The rearrangement links TRBV20-1 to TRBJ2-7, with D possibly being TRBD2 (5 bases). The germline V and J ends were trimmed by 6 bases and 2 bases, with 14 bases remaining between them. This CDR3 has 13 residues. Germline assignment: CDR1 DFQATT and CDR2 SNEGSKA (reference sequence). CDR3 DNA: TGCAGTGCCGCGTACAGCGGCCCCTACGAGCAGTACTTC. The encoded protein is CSAAYSGPYEQYF.

V is TRBV4-1 and J is TRBJ2-3; D gene uncertain. V was shortened by 2 bases and J by 2 bases, with 8 bases between the two germline ends. The CDR3 totals 14 residues. Germline V gene data show CDR1 as MGHRA and CDR2 as YSYEKL. The CDR3 DNA reads TGCGCCAGCAGCCAAACGGGCGTCACAGATACGCAGTATTTT. This encodes CASSQTGVTDTQYF.

This clonotype was observed a few times. The chain uses TRBV21-1 and TRBJ2-5; TRBD2 is the table's D call and was not checked against the DNA. TRBV21-1 is deemed a pseudogene. The CDR3 has 18 residues. DNA of the CDR3: TGTGCCAGCAGCAGAACTAGCGGGAGGCCTTTATGCAATGAGACCCAGTACTTC. Translated: CASSRTSGRPLCNETQYF.

V is TRBV10-3 and J is TRBJ2-1, with 10 bases fitting TRBD2. Germline loops: CDR1 ENHRY, CDR2 SYGVKD. The CDR3 totals 17 residues. The J segment lost 0 bases and the V segment lost 3 bases, leaving 5 bases of the junction unmatched. CDR3 in DNA: TGTGCCATCAGTGACCTGCTAGCGGGGGACTCCTACAATGAGCAGTTCTTC. It specifies CAISDLLAGDSYNEQFF.

This clonotype was counted only a few times. The chain combines TRBV11-1 with TRBJ2-1; 7 nucleotides line up with TRBD2. The CDR3 spans 16 residues. The trim removed 5 bases at V and 2 bases at J, leaving 9 bases unmatched. Germline V gene lookup returns CDR1 SGHAT and CDR2 FQDESV (reference sequence). The CDR3 region has the DNA TGTGCCAGCAGCCCCTCCCGGGACTACACCTACAATGAGCAGTTCTTC. It encodes CASSPSRDYTYNEQFF.

This clonotype was detected only a few times. J is TRBJ2-7 and V is TRBV4-1; 11 nucleotides agree with TRBD2. V lost 6 bases to trimming and J lost 3 bases; unmatched junction nucleotides: 13. The CDR3 has 17 amino acids. Germline values: CDR1 MGHRA, CDR2 YSYEKL. For the CDR3, the DNA is TGCGCCAGCAGTAAGACCGGGACTAGCGGAGGGATCTACGAGCAGTACTTC. Its protein is CASSKTGTSGGIYEQYF.

V and J are TRBV7-2 and TRBJ2-3; TRBD2 matches 12 bases. J was trimmed by 4 bases and V by 5 bases; bases with no gene match: 10. The CDR3 length is 17 residues. Germline assignment: CDR1 SGHTA and CDR2 FQGNSA. Here the CDR3 DNA reads TGTGCCAGCAGCCCCCGACTAGCGGGGGCCTTAGCAGATACGCAGTATTTT. This gives the protein CASSPRLAGALADTQYF.

This clonotype was recorded a few times. The V gene is TRBV20-1, the J gene TRBJ2-3; 8 bases line up with TRBD2. V trimming: 7 bases; J trimming: 2 bases; junction bases outside the gene matches: 2. Germline CDR1 and CDR2: DFQATT and SNEGSKA (reference sequence). The length of the CDR3 is 12 residues. In DNA form, the CDR3 reads TGCAGTGAGCGGGGGCCCACAGATACGCAGTATTTT. It yields the protein CSERGPTDTQYF.

In its sample, this clonotype was seen a few times. One end of the junction varies from germline; a read error may be responsible. The chain carries TRBV2 and TRBJ2-5; D gene ambiguous. Germline assignment: CDR1 SNHLY and CDR2 FYNNEI. This CDR3 is built from 13 residues. The CDR3 protein is CASSAGTPETQYF. CDR3 nucleotides: TGTGCCAGTAGTGCTGGAACCCCAGAGACCCAGTACTTC.

The chain has TRBV5-1 and TRBJ1-6; D might be TRBD1 (6 bases). V lost 4 bases, J lost 2 bases, and 13 bases lay in between. Looked up from germline, CDR1 is SGHRS and CDR2 is YFSETQ. This CDR3 comprises 16 residues. DNA for the CDR3: TGCGCCAGCAGCGGAGACGGACAGACCTATAATTCACCCCTCCACTTT. This sequence encodes CASSGDGQTYNSPLHF.

V gene TRBV3-1 combines with J gene TRBJ2-7; TRBD2 might be the D (6 bases). Germline lookup yields CDR1 LGHDT and CDR2 YNNKEL (reference sequence). The CDR3 is 15 amino acids. Trimming cost V 5 bases and J 4 bases, with 18 bases left between them. CDR3 bases: TGTGCCAGCAGCGGAGGGGTTCAACATCGGTACGAGCAGTACTTC. The encoded protein is CASSGGVQHRYEQYF.

V usage is TRBV20-1 and J usage is TRBJ2-7; 7 nucleotides line up with TRBD2. CDR3 length: 15 amino acids. Germline V CDR1 and CDR2: DFQATT, SNEGSKA (reference sequence). V was pared by 0 bases and J by 8 bases, with 13 bases of the junction left unmatched. CDR3 loop: CSARDGRRELYKQYF. In DNA, the CDR3 is TGCAGTGCTAGAGATGGACGGCGGGAGCTGTACAAGCAGTACTTC.

The genes are TRBV5-1 and TRBJ2-2; 13 bases match TRBD2. V was clipped by 4 bases and J by 7 bases; unmatched bases: 10. CDR1 is SGHRS and CDR2 is YFSETQ in the germline V gene. The CDR3 loop spans 17 amino acids. The CDR3 DNA is TGCGCCAGCAGCCAATCAGGACTAGCGGGAGTCGTCGGGGAGCTGTTTTTT. Protein product: CASSQSGLAGVVGELFF. Full variable domain (remainder filled in from reference TRBV5-1 and TRBJ2-2): KAGVTQTPRYLIKTRGQQVTLSCSPISGHRSVSWYQQTPGQGLQFLFEYFSETQRNKGNFPGRFSGRQFSNSRSEMNVSTLELGDSALYLCASSQSGLAGVVGELFFGEGSRLTVL.

The chain couples TRBV4-2 to TRBJ1-2; D might be TRBD1 (6 bases). The V end lost 6 bases, the J end lost 3 bases, and 23 bases lay between the germline ends. Germline V gene sequence: CDR1 LGHNA, CDR2 YNFKEQ. CDR3 length equals 17 residues. Written as DNA, the CDR3 is TGTGCCAGCAGGACACGGGGGGGGGCCGTTAAGGACTATGGCTACACCTTC. Its translation is CASRTRGGAVKDYGYTF.

J is TRBJ2-5 and V is TRBV9, with 8 bases lining up with TRBD2. J gave up 11 bases and V 1 base, and 16 bases lay outside the gene matches. The CDR3 is made up of 16 amino acids. Germline V gene data show CDR1 as SGDLS and CDR2 as YYNGEE. The CDR3 loop reads CASSVSSGGPYNEQYF. The CDR3 DNA follows: TGTGCCAGCAGCGTAAGTTCGGGGGGGCCCTACAATGAGCAGTACTTC.

V is TRBV6-5 and J is TRBJ1-1; 10 bases map to TRBD1. The germline gives CDR1 MNHEY, CDR2 SVGAGI. V shed 7 bases and J 7 bases; nucleotides not matched to a gene: 12. The CDR3 consists of 15 residues. As DNA, the CDR3 is TGTGCCAGCACCCCCGGGGACAGGGGTTTTGGTGAAGCTTTCTTT. Its protein is CASTPGDRGFGEAFF.

This clonotype was seen a few times. The V call is TRBV27, the J call TRBJ2-5; maybe TRBD2 (6 bases). Trimming cost V 1 base and J 11 bases, with 17 bases left between them. This CDR3 has 14 amino acids. CDR1 is MNHEY, CDR2 SMNVEV, per germline (reference sequence). CDR3 DNA sequence: TGTGCCAGCAGTTTATACGGGGGTCCCTCTGAGCAGTACTTC. This codes for CASSLYGGPSEQYF.

The genes are TRBV20-1 and TRBJ2-3, with 10 bases aligning to TRBD2. This CDR3 spans 15 amino acids. Germline V CDR1 and CDR2: DFQATT, SNEGSKA (reference sequence). The trim removed 3 bases at V and 2 bases at J, leaving 5 bases unmatched. The chain's CDR3 is CSASDGTSVTDTQYF. Written as DNA, the CDR3 is TGCAGTGCTAGCGACGGGACTAGCGTCACAGATACGCAGTATTTT.

The gene calls are TRBV5-1 and TRBJ2-5; 9 bases align to TRBD1. CDR3 size: 16 residues. Unmatched junction bases numbered 9, after V lost 0 bases and J lost 6 bases. Germline values: CDR1 SGHRS, CDR2 YFSETQ. CDR3 region: CASSLEHGTGMKTQYF. In DNA, the CDR3 is TGCGCCAGCAGCTTGGAACATGGGACAGGGATGAAGACCCAGTACTTC. The full variable domain, rest sourced from reference TRBV5-1 and TRBJ2-5, is KAGVTQTPRYLIKTRGQQVTLSCSPISGHRSVSWYQQTPGQGLQFLFEYFSETQRNKGNFPGRFSGRQFSNSRSEMNVSTLELGDSALYLCASSLEHGTGMKTQYFGPGTRLLVL.

This rearrangement joins TRBV7-2 to TRBJ1-2; no firm D call. Germline V gives CDR1 SGHTA, CDR2 FQGNSA. CDR3 length: 15 amino acids. The ends were cut back, 1 base at V and 7 bases at J, with 16 bases in the middle. The CDR3 loop reads CASSLEGRGSGGYTF. Written as DNA, the CDR3 is TGTGCCAGCAGCTTAGAAGGTCGTGGGTCGGGTGGCTACACCTTC.